Detailed here is one T cell receptor (beta chain). This entry is derived from a study of T cell changes during pregnancy in multiple sclerosis. Clones were sequenced by immunoSEQ multiplex PCR, and TCRdb holds only the in-frame ones, with some missing. The table has around 100,000 clones, about 90% seen once. The CDR3 spans 16 residues. Between the trimmed V and J ends, which lost 1 base and 0 bases, there was a span of 12 bases. The germline V gene has CDR1 SGHVS and CDR2 FQNEAQ. The input for sequencing was peripheral blood, taken after pregnancy. The clonotype originates from a female donor with multiple sclerosis, enrolled in a pregnancy study. The J gene is TRBJ2-5, the V gene TRBV7-8; D gene uncertain. CDR3 DNA sequence: TGTGCCAGCAGCTTAGATGACTCCCCGTACCAAGAGACCCAGTACTTC. Translation: CASSLDDSPYQETQYF.